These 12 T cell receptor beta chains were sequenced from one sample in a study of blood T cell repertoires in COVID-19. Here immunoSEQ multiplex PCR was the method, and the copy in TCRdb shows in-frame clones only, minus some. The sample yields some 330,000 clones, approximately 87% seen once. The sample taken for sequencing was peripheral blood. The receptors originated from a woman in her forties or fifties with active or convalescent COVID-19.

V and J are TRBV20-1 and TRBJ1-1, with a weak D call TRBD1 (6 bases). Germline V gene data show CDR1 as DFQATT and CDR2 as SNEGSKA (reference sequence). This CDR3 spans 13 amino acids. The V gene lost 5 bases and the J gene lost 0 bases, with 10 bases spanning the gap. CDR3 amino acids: CSAGDRMNTEAFF. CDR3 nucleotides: TGCAGTGCTGGTGACAGGATGAACACTGAAGCTTTCTTT.

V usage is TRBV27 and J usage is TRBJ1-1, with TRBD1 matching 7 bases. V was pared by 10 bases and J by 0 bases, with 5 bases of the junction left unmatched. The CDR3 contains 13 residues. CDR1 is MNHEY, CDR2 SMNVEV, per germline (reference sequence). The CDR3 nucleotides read TGTGCCACCTACAGGGGAATGAACACTGAAGCTTTCTTT. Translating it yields CATYRGMNTEAFF.

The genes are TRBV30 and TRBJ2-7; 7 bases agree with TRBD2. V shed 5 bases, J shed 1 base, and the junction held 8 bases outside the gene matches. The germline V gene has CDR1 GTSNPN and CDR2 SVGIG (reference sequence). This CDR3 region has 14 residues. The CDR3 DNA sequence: TGTGCCTGGGGGTCCGGCGGGGGATCCTACGAGCAGTACTTC. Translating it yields CAWGSGGGSYEQYF.

For the CDR3, the DNA is TGTGCCAGCAGTCCCCTCCAGGGTGGGAATCAGCCCCAGCATTTT. Protein product: CASSPLQGGNQPQHF. The V gene is TRBV27, the J gene TRBJ1-5, with D maybe TRBD1 (5 bases). Per the germline V gene, CDR1 is MNHEY and CDR2 is SMNVEV (reference sequence). The germline V and J ends were trimmed by 5 bases and 4 bases, with 15 bases remaining between them. This CDR3 is built from 15 residues.

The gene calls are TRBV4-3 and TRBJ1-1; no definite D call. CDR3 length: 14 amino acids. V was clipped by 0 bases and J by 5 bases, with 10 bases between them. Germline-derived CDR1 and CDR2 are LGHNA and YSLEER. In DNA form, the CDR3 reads TGCGCCAGCAGCCAAGATACGCTGAGAACTGAAGCTTTCTTT. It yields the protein CASSQDTLRTEAFF.

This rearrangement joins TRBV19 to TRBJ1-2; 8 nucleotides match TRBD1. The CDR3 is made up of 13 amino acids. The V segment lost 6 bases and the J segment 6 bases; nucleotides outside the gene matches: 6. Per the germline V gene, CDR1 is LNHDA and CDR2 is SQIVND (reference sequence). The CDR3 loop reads CASRVAGGHGYTF. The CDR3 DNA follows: TGTGCCAGTAGAGTCGCAGGGGGCCATGGCTACACCTTC.

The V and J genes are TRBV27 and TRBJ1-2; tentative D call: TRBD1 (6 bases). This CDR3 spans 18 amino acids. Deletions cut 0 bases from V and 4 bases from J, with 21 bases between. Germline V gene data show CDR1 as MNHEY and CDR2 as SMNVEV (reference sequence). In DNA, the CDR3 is TGTGCCAGCAGTTTATCGCCCCCAAGGCTGGGGGCGAGCTATGGCTACACCTTC. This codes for CASSLSPPRLGASYGYTF.

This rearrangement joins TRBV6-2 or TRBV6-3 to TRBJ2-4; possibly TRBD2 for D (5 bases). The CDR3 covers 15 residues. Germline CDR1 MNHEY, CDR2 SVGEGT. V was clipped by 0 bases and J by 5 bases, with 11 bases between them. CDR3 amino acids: CASSYSGGLENIQYF. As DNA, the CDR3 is TGTGCCAGCAGTTACTCGGGCGGGTTGGAAAACATTCAGTACTTC.

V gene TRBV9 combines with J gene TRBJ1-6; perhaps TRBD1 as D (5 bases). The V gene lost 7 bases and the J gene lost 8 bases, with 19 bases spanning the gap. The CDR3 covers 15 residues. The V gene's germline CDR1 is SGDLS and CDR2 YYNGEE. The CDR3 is CASSAVAGLYSPLHF. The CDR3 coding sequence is TGTGCCAGCTCAGCCGTTGCAGGGCTATATTCACCCCTCCACTTT. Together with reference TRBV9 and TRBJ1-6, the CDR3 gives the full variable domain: DSGVTQTPKHLITATGQRVTLRCSPRSGDLSVYWYQQSLDQGLQFLIQYYNGEERAKGNILERFSAQQFPDLHSELNLSSLELGDSALYFCASSAVAGLYSPLHFGNGTRLTVT.

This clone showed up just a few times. The CDR3 spells CASSLGEGGYEQYF. CDR3 coding DNA: TGTGCCAGCAGCTTAGGGGAAGGAGGCTACGAGCAGTACTTC. The rearrangement uses TRBV7-3 and TRBJ2-7, with D possibly matching TRBD2 (5 bases). Per germline, CDR1 SGHTA and CDR2 FQGTGA. V shed 2 bases and J shed 3 bases, with 11 bases lying between them. The CDR3 is made up of 14 amino acids.

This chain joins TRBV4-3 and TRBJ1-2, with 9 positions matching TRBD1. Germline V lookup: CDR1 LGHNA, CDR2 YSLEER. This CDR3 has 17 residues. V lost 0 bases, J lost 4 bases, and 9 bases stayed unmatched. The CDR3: CASSQDEGTGGGYGYTF. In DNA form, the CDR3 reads TGCGCCAGCAGCCAAGATGAGGGCACAGGGGGCGGCTATGGCTACACCTTC.

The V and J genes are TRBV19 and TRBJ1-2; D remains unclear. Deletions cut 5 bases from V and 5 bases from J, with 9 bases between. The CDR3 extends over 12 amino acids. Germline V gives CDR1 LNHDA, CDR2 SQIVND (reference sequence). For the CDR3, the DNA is TGTGCCAGTAGTGTAAACAGATATGGCTACACCTTC. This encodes CASSVNRYGYTF.